Listed below are T cell receptor beta chains from one sample, sequenced in a study of CD8 T cells in Susac syndrome. One entry per CDR3 protein results from TCRdb running MiXCR on the immunoSEQ multiplex PCR reads. The table includes approximately 54,000 distinct CDR3 sequences, approximately 95% detected once. Sequences were obtained from CD8+ T cells from PBMCs. The source of these receptors is a human donor with Susac syndrome. The CDR3 runs from the conserved cysteine through the conserved F or W. A D gene is named only where the DNA matches it firmly. Expanded clones are given a class, and other clones once, few, many or no size at all.

d_call j_call clone_size v_call cdr3_aa cdr3_nt
TRBD2 TRBJ2-2 NA TRBV20-1 CSARLAGPRGELFF TGCAGTGCTCGACTAGCGGGGCCCCGAGGGGAGCTGTTTTTT
NA TRBJ2-3 NA TRBV9 CASSVFGGTDTQYF TGTGCCAGCAGCGTATTCGGGGGCACGGATACGCAGTATTTT
TRBD1 TRBJ1-2 NA TRBV29-1 CSVTGQDHYGYTF TGCAGCGTCACCGGACAGGACCACTATGGCTACACCTTC
NA TRBJ1-5 NA TRBV5-8 CASSSPGDRLNQPQHF TGTGCCAGCAGCTCCCCCGGGGACCGCTTAAATCAGCCCCAGCATTTT
NA TRBJ2-5 once TRBV20-1 CSARLGYQETQYF TGCAGTGCTAGACTGGGTTACCAAGAGACCCAGTACTTC
TRBD2 TRBJ2-3 NA TRBV20-1 CSAELPDSGGGTDTQYF TGCAGTGCCGAGCTCCCTGATAGCGGGGGGGGGACAGATACGCAGTATTTT
TRBD2 TRBJ2-3 NA TRBV7-3 CASSLNGLAGGPDTQYF TGTGCCAGCAGCTTAAACGGGCTAGCGGGGGGCCCAGATACGCAGTATTTT
TRBD1 TRBJ2-1 NA TRBV29-1 CSVETSWDRERNEQFF TGCAGCGTTGAAACGAGTTGGGACAGGGAGAGAAATGAGCAGTTCTTC
NA TRBJ2-2 NA TRBV7-9 CASSLAGAGIGELFF TGTGCCAGCAGCTTAGCAGGGGCCGGAATCGGGGAGCTGTTTTTT
TRBD1 TRBJ1-1 once TRBV3-1 CASSLAPGGRPEAFF TGTGCCAGCAGCTTAGCCCCAGGGGGCCGGCCTGAAGCTTTCTTT
NA TRBJ2-5 NA TRBV7-8 CASSLGQGLQTPLETQYF TGTGCCAGCAGCTTAGGTCAGGGCCTCCAAACCCCACTGGAGACCCAGTACTTC
TRBD1 TRBJ1-2 NA TRBV12-3/TRBV12-4 CASSPLQGNYGYTF TGTGCCAGCAGTCCCCTACAGGGGAACTATGGCTACACCTTC
TRBD1 TRBJ2-7 NA TRBV29-1 CSVTGTVTYEQYF TGCAGCGTTACCGGGACAGTAACCTACGAGCAGTACTTC
NA TRBJ1-2 once TRBV19 CASRLDLGYTF TGTGCCAGTAGGCTGGATTTGGGCTACACCTTC
NA TRBJ2-3 NA TRBV3-1 CASSQESGLGGDTQYF TGTGCCAGCAGCCAAGAATCAGGGCTCGGGGGCGATACGCAGTATTTT
NA TRBJ2-3 NA TRBV15 CATSRDLGGLTDTQYF TGTGCCACCAGCAGAGATTTGGGGGGACTCACAGATACGCAGTATTTT
NA TRBJ2-1 NA TRBV12-3/TRBV12-4 CASSPRTFYNEQFF TGTGCCAGCAGTCCCCGGACTTTTTACAATGAGCAGTTCTTC
NA TRBJ1-1 NA TRBV15 CATTGGSLNTEAFF TGTGCCACCACCGGGGGGTCCCTGAACACTGAAGCTTTCTTT
TRBD1 TRBJ1-2 NA TRBV18 CASSQTGDYGYTF TGTGCCAGCTCACAAACAGGGGACTATGGCTACACCTTC
NA TRBJ1-2 NA TRBV7-9 CASSLVQEGYGYTF TGTGCCAGCAGCTTAGTACAGGAGGGCTATGGCTACACCTTC
NA TRBJ1-6 NA TRBV5-6 CASSLASNSPLHF TGTGCCAGCAGCTTGGCTAGTAATTCACCCCTCCACTTT
NA TRBJ1-4 NA TRBV4-1 CASRPWGAGEKLFF TGCGCCAGCAGGCCCTGGGGGGCGGGTGAAAAACTGTTTTTT
NA TRBJ2-3 NA TRBV12-3/TRBV12-4 CASSLRGLPDTQYF TGTGCCAGCAGTTTAAGAGGACTTCCAGATACGCAGTATTTT
NA TRBJ2-7 NA TRBV3-1 CASSDTSPGYEQYF TGTGCCAGCAGCGACACGAGTCCCGGGTACGAGCAGTACTTC
TRBD1 TRBJ1-6 NA TRBV27 CASSLGPGGNSPLHF TGTGCCAGCAGTTTAGGTCCAGGGGGGAATTCACCCCTCCACTTT
NA TRBJ2-3 NA TRBV7-3 CASSLGEVFADTQYF TGTGCCAGCAGCCTGGGGGAGGTATTTGCAGATACGCAGTATTTT
NA TRBJ1-2 NA TRBV30 CAWSSGPGDYTF TGTGCCTGGAGCTCCGGACCGGGGGACTACACCTTC
TRBD1 TRBJ2-5 NA TRBV18 CASSLWDRDQETQYF TGTGCCAGCTCACTTTGGGACAGGGACCAAGAGACCCAGTACTTC
NA TRBJ1-2 NA TRBV19 CASRVSALYLHGYTF TGTGCCAGTAGAGTCTCGGCATTGTATTTGCATGGCTACACCTTC
NA TRBJ1-2 NA TRBV29-1 CSVEEILGQRTAGYTF TGCAGCGTTGAAGAAATCTTGGGCCAACGAACCGCCGGCTACACCTTC
TRBD1 TRBJ2-1 NA TRBV7-9 CASSLPTGGWEQFF TGTGCCAGCAGCTTACCTACAGGGGGCTGGGAGCAGTTCTTC
NA TRBJ2-1 NA TRBV14 CASSRRQGIDNEQFF TGTGCCAGCAGCCGAAGGCAGGGAATAGACAATGAGCAGTTCTTC
TRBD2 TRBJ2-3 NA TRBV24-1 CATSGPGLAGLDTDTQYF TGTGCCACCAGTGGTCCGGGACTAGCGGGGCTAGACACAGATACGCAGTATTTT
TRBD2 TRBJ2-2 once TRBV29-1 CSVEDSSGGGELFF TGCAGCGTTGAAGACTCTAGCGGGGGAGGGGAGCTGTTTTTT
NA TRBJ2-7 NA TRBV24-1 CAPKGSYEQYF TGTGCCCCCAAGGGCTCCTACGAGCAGTACTTC
NA TRBJ2-5 NA TRBV28 CASSKPLAVETQYF TGTGCCAGCAGCAAACCTCTAGCTGTCGAGACCCAGTACTTC
NA TRBJ2-6 NA TRBV4-1 CASSQDMEGPSGANVLTF TGCGCCAGCAGCCAAGATATGGAGGGGCCCTCTGGGGCCAACGTCCTGACTTTC
TRBD2 TRBJ2-4 NA TRBV20-1 CSARGTSVNGKYIQYF TGCAGTGCTAGGGGGACTAGCGTGAATGGGAAGTACATTCAGTACTTC
NA TRBJ1-5 NA TRBV2 CASGGRSNQPQHF TGTGCCAGCGGAGGACGGAGCAATCAGCCCCAGCATTTT
NA TRBJ1-2 NA TRBV2 CASSPGPGAYGYTF TGTGCCAGCAGTCCCGGGCCGGGGGCCTATGGCTACACCTTC
NA TRBJ1-1 NA TRBV11-2 CASSLGQGYTEAFF TGTGCCAGCAGCTTAGGGCAGGGGTACACTGAAGCTTTCTTT
NA TRBJ1-1 NA TRBV20-1 CSAPDLGSRRNAEAFF TGCAGTGCCCCCGATCTGGGGTCAAGGAGGAACGCTGAAGCTTTCTTT
NA TRBJ2-2 NA TRBV20-1 CSLTGNTGELFF TGCAGCCTCACAGGGAACACCGGGGAGCTGTTTTTT
NA TRBJ2-5 NA TRBV9 CASSVDGIQETQYF TGTGCCAGCAGCGTAGATGGAATCCAAGAGACCCAGTACTTC
NA TRBJ2-1 few TRBV5-1 CASSLPGGPGYEQFF TGCGCCAGCAGCTTGCCCGGGGGGCCGGGGTATGAGCAGTTCTTC
NA TRBJ2-1 NA TRBV11-2 CASSFRGRDNEQFF TGTGCCAGCAGCTTCCGTGGTAGGGACAATGAGCAGTTCTTC
NA TRBJ1-2 NA TRBV30 CAWRAPPGWSHGYTF TGTGCCTGGCGGGCCCCACCGGGCTGGTCCCATGGCTACACCTTC
NA TRBJ2-3 NA TRBV20-1 CSARKGKADTQYF TGCAGTGCTAGAAAAGGGAAGGCAGATACGCAGTATTTT
TRBD1 TRBJ1-5 NA TRBV7-2 CASSTLWTGDNQPQHF TGTGCCAGCAGCACTCTTTGGACAGGGGACAATCAGCCCCAGCATTTT
NA TRBJ1-4 NA TRBV30 CAWRASGWQLFF TGTGCCTGGAGAGCGTCAGGGTGGCAACTGTTTTTT
TRBD1 TRBJ1-5 NA TRBV27 CASSWGPGGTQPQHF TGTGCCAGCAGTTGGGGGCCAGGGGGAACTCAGCCCCAGCATTTT
NA TRBJ1-1 once TRBV19 CASSIQGRIEAFF TGTGCCAGTAGTATACAGGGGAGGATTGAAGCTTTCTTT